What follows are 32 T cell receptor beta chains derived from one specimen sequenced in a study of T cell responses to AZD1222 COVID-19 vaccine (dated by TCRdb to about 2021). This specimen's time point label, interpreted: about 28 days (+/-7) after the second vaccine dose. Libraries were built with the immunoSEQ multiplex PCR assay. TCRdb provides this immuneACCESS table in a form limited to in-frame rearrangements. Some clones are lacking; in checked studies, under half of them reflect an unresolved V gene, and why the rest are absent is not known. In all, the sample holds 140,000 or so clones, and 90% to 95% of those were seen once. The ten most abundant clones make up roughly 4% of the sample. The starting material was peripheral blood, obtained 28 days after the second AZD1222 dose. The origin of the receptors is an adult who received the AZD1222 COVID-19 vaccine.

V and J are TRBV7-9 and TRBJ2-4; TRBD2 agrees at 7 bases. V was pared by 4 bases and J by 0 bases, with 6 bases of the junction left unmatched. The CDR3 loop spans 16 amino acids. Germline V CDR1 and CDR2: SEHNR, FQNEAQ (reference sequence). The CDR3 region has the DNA TGTGCCAGCAGCTCTGGAGCGGGGCTAGCCAAAAACATTCAGTACTTC. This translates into CASSSGAGLAKNIQYF. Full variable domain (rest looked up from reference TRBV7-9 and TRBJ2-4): DTGVSQNPRHKITKRGQNVTFRCDPISEHNRLYWYRQTLGQGPEFLTYFQNEAQLEKSRLLSDRFSAERPKGSFSTLEIQRTEQGDSAMYLCASSSGAGLAKNIQYFGAGTRLSVL.

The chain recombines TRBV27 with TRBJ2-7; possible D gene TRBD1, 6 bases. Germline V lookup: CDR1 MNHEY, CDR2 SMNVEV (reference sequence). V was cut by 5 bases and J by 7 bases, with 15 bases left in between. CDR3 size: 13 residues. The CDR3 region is CASSANRVGEQYF. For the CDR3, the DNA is TGTGCCAGCAGTGCGAACAGGGTAGGAGAGCAGTACTTC.

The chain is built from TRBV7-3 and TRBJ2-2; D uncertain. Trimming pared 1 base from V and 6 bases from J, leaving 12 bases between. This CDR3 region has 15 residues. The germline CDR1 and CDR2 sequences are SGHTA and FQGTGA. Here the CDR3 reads CASSLKKGSAGELFF. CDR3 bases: TGTGCCAGCAGCTTAAAGAAGGGTAGTGCCGGGGAGCTGTTTTTT.

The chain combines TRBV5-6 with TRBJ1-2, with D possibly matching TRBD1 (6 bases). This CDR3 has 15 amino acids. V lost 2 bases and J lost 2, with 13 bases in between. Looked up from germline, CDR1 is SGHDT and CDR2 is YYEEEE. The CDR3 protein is CASSLYSQGNYGYTF. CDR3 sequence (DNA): TGTGCCAGCAGCTTATACTCGCAGGGGAACTATGGCTACACCTTC.

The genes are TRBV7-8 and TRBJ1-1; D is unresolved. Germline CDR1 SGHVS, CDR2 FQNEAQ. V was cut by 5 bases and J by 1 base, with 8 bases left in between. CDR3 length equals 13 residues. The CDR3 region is CASSSRGNTEAFF. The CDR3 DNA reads TGTGCCAGCAGCAGCAGAGGGAACACTGAAGCTTTCTTT. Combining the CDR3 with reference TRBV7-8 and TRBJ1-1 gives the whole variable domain GAGVSQSPRYKVAKRGQDVALRCDPISGHVSLFWYQQALGQGPEFLTYFQNEAQLDKSGLPSDRFFAERPEGSVSTLKIQRTQQEDSAVYLCASSSRGNTEAFFGQGTRLTVV.

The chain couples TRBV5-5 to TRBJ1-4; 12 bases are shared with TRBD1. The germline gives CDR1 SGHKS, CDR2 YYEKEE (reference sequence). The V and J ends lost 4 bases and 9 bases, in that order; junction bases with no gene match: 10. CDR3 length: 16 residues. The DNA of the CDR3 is TGTGCCAGCAGCAGGATGTCCGGGACAGGGGGCCAAAAACTGTTTTTT. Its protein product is CASSRMSGTGGQKLFF.

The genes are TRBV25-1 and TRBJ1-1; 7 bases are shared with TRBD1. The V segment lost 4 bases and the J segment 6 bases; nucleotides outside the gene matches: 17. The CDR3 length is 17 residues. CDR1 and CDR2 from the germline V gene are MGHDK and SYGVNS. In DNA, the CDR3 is TGTGCCAGCAGTGTCTCAGGGGGTGGCCTGTCGGGCGCTGAAGCTTTCTTT. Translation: CASSVSGGGLSGAEAFF.

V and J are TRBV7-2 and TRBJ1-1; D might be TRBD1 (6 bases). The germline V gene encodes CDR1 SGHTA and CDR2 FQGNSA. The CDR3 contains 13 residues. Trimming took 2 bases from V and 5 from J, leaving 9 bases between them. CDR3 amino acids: CASSLNRGTEAFF. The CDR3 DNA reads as TGTGCCAGCAGCTTAAATAGGGGGACTGAAGCTTTCTTT.

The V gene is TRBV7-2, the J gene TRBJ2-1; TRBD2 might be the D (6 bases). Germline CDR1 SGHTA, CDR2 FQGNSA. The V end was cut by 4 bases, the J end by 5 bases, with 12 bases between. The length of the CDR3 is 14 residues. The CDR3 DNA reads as TGTGCCAGCAGCTCAGGGCGGGGAGACAATGAGCAGTTCTTC. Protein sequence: CASSSGRGDNEQFF.

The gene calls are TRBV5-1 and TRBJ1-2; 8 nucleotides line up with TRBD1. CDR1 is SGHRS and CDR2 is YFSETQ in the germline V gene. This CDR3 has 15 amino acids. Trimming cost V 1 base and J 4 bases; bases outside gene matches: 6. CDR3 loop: CASSLNPGGGYGYTF. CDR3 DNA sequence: TGCGCCAGCAGCTTGAATCCAGGGGGCGGCTATGGCTACACCTTC.

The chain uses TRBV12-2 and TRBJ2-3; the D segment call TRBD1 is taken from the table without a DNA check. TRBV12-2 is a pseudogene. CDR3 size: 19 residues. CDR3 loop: CASRLVRPDKDQNRDTQYF. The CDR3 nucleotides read TGTGCAAGTCGCTTAGTCCGACCAGACAAGGACCAAAACAGGGATACGCAGTATTTT.

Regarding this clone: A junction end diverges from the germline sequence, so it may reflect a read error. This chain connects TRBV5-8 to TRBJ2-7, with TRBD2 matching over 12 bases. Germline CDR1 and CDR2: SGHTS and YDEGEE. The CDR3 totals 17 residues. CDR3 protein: CASSLVVTSGGSSEQYF. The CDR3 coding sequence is TGTGCCAGCAGCTTGGTTGTGACTAGCGGGGGATCCTCCGAGCAGTACTTC.

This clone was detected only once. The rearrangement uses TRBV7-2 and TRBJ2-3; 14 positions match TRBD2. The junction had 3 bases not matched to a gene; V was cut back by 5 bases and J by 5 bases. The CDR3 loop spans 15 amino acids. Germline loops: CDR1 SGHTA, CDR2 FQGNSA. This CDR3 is CASSPGLAGGDTQYF. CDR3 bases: TGTGCCAGCAGCCCAGGACTAGCGGGAGGAGATACGCAGTATTTT. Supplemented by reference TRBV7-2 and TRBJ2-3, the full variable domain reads GAGVSQSPSNKVTEKGKDVELRCDPISGHTALYWYRQSLGQGLEFLIYFQGNSAPDKSGLPSDRFSAERTGGSVSTLTIQRTQQEDSAVYLCASSPGLAGGDTQYFGPGTRLTVL.

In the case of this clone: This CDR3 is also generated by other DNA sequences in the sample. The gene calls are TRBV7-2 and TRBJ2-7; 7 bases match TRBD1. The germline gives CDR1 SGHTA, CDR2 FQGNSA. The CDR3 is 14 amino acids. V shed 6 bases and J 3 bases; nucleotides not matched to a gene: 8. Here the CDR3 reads CASRPGTDSYEQYF. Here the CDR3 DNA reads TGTGCCAGCAGACCCGGGACAGACAGCTACGAGCAGTACTTC. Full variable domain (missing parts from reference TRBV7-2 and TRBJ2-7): GAGVSQSPSNKVTEKGKDVELRCDPISGHTALYWYRQSLGQGLEFLIYFQGNSAPDKSGLPSDRFSAERTGGSVSTLTIQRTQQEDSAVYLCASRPGTDSYEQYFGPGTRLTVT.

Here the CDR3 DNA reads TGTGCCAGCAGTTATTGCCCCCGGGGGGGGACCCAGTACTTC. Translated: CASSYCPRGGTQYF. The J gene is TRBJ2-5, the V gene TRBV6-9; 8 bases are shared with TRBD2. Per the germline V gene, CDR1 is MNHGY and CDR2 is SVAAGI. The CDR3 has 14 amino acids. V trimming: 1 base; J trimming: 7 bases; junction bases outside the gene matches: 5.

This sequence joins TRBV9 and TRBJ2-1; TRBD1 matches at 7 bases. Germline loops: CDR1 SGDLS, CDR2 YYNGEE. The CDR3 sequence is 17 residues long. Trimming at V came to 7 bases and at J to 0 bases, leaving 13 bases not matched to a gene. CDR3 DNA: TGTGCCAGCGGAAGCGACAGGGCAGGGAGCTCCTACAATGAGCAGTTCTTC. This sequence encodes CASGSDRAGSSYNEQFF. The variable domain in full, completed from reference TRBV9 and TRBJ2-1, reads DSGVTQTPKHLITATGQRVTLRCSPRSGDLSVYWYQQSLDQGLQFLIQYYNGEERAKGNILERFSAQQFPDLHSELNLSSLELGDSALYFCASGSDRAGSSYNEQFFGPGTRLTVL.

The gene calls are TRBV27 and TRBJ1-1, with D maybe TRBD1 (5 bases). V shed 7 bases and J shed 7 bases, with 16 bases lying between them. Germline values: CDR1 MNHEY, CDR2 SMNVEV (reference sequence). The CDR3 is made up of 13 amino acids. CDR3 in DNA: TGTGCCAGCAAAACATCAGGGAAAGGTGAAGCTTTCTTT. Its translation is CASKTSGKGEAFF.

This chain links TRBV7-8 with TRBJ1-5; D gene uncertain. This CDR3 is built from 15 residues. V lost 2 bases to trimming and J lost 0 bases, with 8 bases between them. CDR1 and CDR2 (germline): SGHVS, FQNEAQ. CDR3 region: CASSLSGNSNQPQHF. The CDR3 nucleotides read TGTGCCAGCAGCTTAAGCGGGAATAGCAATCAGCCCCAGCATTTT.

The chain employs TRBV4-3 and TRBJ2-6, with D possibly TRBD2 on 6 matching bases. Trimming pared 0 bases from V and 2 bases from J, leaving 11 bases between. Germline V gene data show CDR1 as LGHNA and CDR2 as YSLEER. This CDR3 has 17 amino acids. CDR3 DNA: TGCGCCAGCAGCCAAGATTTGAGGAGGGCTGGGGCCAACGTCCTGACTTTC. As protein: CASSQDLRRAGANVLTF.

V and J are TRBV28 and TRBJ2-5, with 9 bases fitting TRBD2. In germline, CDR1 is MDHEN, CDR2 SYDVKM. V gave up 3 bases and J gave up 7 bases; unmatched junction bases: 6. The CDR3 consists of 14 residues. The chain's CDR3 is CASSFAGGVGTQYF. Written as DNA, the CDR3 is TGTGCCAGCAGTTTTGCGGGAGGGGTGGGGACCCAGTACTTC.

The DNA for the CDR3 is TGCGCCAGCAGCCTAAAACCTGGGACAGGGGATGGCTACACCTTC. Residues: CASSLKPGTGDGYTF. V usage is TRBV4-3 and J usage is TRBJ1-2, with 10 bases that match TRBD1. The CDR3 runs to 15 residues. The V gene's germline CDR1 is LGHNA and CDR2 YSLEER. V lost 4 bases, J lost 6 bases, and 8 bases stayed unmatched.

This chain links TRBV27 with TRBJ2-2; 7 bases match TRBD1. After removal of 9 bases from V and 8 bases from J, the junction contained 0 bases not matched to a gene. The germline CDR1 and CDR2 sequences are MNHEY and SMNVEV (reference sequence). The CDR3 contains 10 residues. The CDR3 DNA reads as TGTGCCAGACAGGGGGGGGAGCTGTTTTTT. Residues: CARQGGELFF.

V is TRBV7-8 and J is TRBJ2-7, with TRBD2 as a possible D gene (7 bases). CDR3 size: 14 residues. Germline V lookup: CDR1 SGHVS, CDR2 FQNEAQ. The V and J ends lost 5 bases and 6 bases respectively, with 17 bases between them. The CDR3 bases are TGTGCCAGCAGCCTGGGGGGGCGCCTGGGCGAGCAGTACTTC. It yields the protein CASSLGGRLGEQYF.

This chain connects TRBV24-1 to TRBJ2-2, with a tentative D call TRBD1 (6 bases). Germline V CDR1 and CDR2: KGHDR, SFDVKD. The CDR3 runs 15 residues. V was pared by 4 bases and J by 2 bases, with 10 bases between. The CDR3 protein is CATSDTGTNTGELFF. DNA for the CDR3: TGTGCCACCAGTGACACCGGGACAAACACCGGGGAGCTGTTTTTT.

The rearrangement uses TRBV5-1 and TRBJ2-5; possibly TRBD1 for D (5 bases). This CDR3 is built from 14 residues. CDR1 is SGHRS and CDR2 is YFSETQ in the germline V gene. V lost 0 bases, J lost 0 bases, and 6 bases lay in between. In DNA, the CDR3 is TGCGCCAGCAGCTTGGAGGGGTACCAAGAGACCCAGTACTTC. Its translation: CASSLEGYQETQYF. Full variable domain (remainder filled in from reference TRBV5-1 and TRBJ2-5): KAGVTQTPRYLIKTRGQQVTLSCSPISGHRSVSWYQQTPGQGLQFLFEYFSETQRNKGNFPGRFSGRQFSNSRSEMNVSTLELGDSALYLCASSLEGYQETQYFGPGTRLLVL.

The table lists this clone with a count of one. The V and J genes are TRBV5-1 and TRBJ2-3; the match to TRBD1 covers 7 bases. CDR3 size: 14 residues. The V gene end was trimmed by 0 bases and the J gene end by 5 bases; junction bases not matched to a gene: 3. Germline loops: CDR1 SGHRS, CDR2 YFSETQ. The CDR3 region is CASSLEQGQDTQYF. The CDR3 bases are TGCGCCAGCAGCTTGGAACAGGGGCAAGATACGCAGTATTTT.

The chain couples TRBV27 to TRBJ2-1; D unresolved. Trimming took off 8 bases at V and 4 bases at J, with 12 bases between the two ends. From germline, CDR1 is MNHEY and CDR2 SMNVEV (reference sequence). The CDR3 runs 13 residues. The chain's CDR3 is CASGKKAYNEQFF. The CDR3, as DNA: TGTGCCAGCGGCAAAAAGGCTTACAATGAGCAGTTCTTC.

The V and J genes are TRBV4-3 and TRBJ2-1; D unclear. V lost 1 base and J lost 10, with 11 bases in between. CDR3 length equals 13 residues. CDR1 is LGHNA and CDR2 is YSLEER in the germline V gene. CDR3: CASSQVRPTEQFF. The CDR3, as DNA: TGCGCCAGCAGCCAAGTCCGTCCGACCGAGCAGTTCTTC.

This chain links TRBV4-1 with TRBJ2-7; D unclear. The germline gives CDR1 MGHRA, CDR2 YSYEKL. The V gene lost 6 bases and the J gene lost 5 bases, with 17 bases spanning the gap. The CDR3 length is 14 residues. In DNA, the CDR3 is TGCGCCAGCAGAGTATGGACGGCGGCGGACGAGCAGTACTTC. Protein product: CASRVWTAADEQYF.

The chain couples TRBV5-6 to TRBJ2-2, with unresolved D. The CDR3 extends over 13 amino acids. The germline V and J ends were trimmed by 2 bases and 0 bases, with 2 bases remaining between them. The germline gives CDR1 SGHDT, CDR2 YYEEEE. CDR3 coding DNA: TGTGCCAGCAGCTTACCGAACACCGGGGAGCTGTTTTTT. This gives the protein CASSLPNTGELFF.

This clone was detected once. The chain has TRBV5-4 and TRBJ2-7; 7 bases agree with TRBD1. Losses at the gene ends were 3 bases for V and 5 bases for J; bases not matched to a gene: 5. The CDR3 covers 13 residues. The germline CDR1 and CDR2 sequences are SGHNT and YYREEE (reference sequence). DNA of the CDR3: TGTGCCAGCAGCTCGACAGGGTTTGACGAGCAGTACTTC. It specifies CASSSTGFDEQYF.

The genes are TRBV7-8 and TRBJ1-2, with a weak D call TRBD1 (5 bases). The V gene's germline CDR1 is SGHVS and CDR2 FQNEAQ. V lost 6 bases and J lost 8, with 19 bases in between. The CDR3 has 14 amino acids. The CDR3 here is CASSPTVGAAGYTF. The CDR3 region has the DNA TGTGCCAGCAGTCCAACCGTTGGGGCGGCGGGCTACACCTTC. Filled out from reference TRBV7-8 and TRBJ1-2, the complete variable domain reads GAGVSQSPRYKVAKRGQDVALRCDPISGHVSLFWYQQALGQGPEFLTYFQNEAQLDKSGLPSDRFFAERPEGSVSTLKIQRTQQEDSAVYLCASSPTVGAAGYTFGSGTRLTVV.